One sample yielded the 11 T cell receptor beta chains listed below, sequenced in a study of cytomegalovirus exposure and HLA in healthy donors. Amplification used 60 Vbeta primers and 13 Jbeta primers. Sequencing was performed with immunoSEQ multiplex PCR; in TCRdb, only in-frame clones are kept and a portion is missing. The table shows about 130,000 clones, with over 70% occurring only once. The sequencing sample was made of PBMCs. Every receptor here comes from a woman in her forties or fifties in good health and CMV-seronegative.

The CDR3 reads CASSPGLAGGTQYF. The CDR3 coding sequence is TGTGCCAGCAGCCCGGGACTAGCGGGAGGGACCCAGTACTTC. The chain carries TRBV7-3 and TRBJ2-5; 15 nucleotides align to TRBD2. Germline V gene sequence: CDR1 SGHTA, CDR2 FQGTGA. The junction had 2 bases not matched to a gene; V was cut back by 5 bases and J by 7 bases. This CDR3 contains 14 residues.

V is TRBV28 and J is TRBJ1-1; D possibly corresponds to TRBD1 (5 bases). The ends were cut back, 7 bases at V and 4 bases at J, with 10 bases in the middle. The germline gives CDR1 MDHEN, CDR2 SYDVKM. This CDR3 spans 12 amino acids. The CDR3 spells CASIRGFTEAFF. The CDR3 nucleotides read TGTGCCAGCATCCGGGGGTTCACTGAAGCTTTCTTT.

Sample share makes this clone medium-sized (0.01 to 0.1%). The V gene is TRBV30, the J gene TRBJ2-1; perhaps TRBD1 as D (6 bases). V dropped 2 bases and J dropped 10 bases, with 12 bases sitting between them. The germline V gene encodes CDR1 GTSNPN and CDR2 SVGIG (reference sequence). The CDR3 totals 12 residues. The CDR3 region is CAWSSQGQEQFF. The CDR3 DNA is TGTGCCTGGAGTTCCCAGGGGCAGGAGCAGTTCTTC.

V gene TRBV4-3 combines with J gene TRBJ2-1, with TRBD2 matching over 12 bases. The junction had 5 bases not matched to a gene; V was cut back by 0 bases and J by 8 bases. This CDR3 contains 16 residues. Looked up from germline, CDR1 is LGHNA and CDR2 is YSLEER. The CDR3 region has the DNA TGCGCCAGCAGCCAAGATTGGGCTAGCGGGAGGGATGAGCAGTTCTTC. This encodes CASSQDWASGRDEQFF.

The chain employs TRBV2 and TRBJ1-5; 9 nucleotides agree with TRBD1. The CDR3 covers 17 residues. Trimming removed 1 base from V and 4 bases from J; junction bases left unmatched: 8. Germline values: CDR1 SNHLY, CDR2 FYNNEI. The CDR3 region is CASSEDMGGQGNQPQHF. The CDR3 DNA reads as TGTGCCAGCAGTGAAGATATGGGAGGACAGGGGAATCAGCCCCAGCATTTT.

This rearrangement joins TRBV7-2 to TRBJ2-1; TRBD1 is a possible D gene (5 bases). CDR1 and CDR2 (germline): SGHTA, FQGNSA. The CDR3 totals 13 residues. V dropped 5 bases and J dropped 5 bases, with 10 bases sitting between them. The CDR3 region is CASSPPGHNEQFF. The DNA for the CDR3 is TGTGCCAGCAGCCCCCCAGGGCACAATGAGCAGTTCTTC.

The CDR3 protein is CASSQDSGNRPYNEQFF. CDR3 coding DNA: TGTGCCAGCAGCCAAGATAGCGGGAACCGTCCCTACAATGAGCAGTTCTTC. The J gene is TRBJ2-1, the V gene TRBV4-2, with 8 bases matching TRBD2. Germline V gives CDR1 LGHNA, CDR2 YNFKEQ. The CDR3 runs to 17 residues. V was pared by 0 bases and J by 2 bases, with 6 bases of the junction left unmatched.

A single count supports this clone. This chain uses TRBV19 with TRBJ1-1; D uncertain. Trimming took 6 bases from V and 11 from J, leaving 22 bases between them. Germline values: CDR1 LNHDA, CDR2 SQIVND (reference sequence). The CDR3 covers 14 residues. The CDR3 DNA reads TGTGCCAGTAGGCCCCGAGGCGGGGAGGGTTCGGCTTTCTTT. Translation: CASRPRGGEGSAFF.

The J gene is TRBJ2-5, the V gene TRBV15; possibly TRBD2 for D (6 bases). Trimming stripped 1 base from V and 2 bases from J, with 14 bases between. The CDR3 is 16 amino acids. CDR1 LNHNV and CDR2 YYDKDF come from the germline V gene (reference sequence). In DNA form, the CDR3 reads TGTGCCACCAGCAGAGCGCTGCCGGGACTTCAAGAGACCCAGTACTTC. It is translated as CATSRALPGLQETQYF. Complete variable domain (other parts from reference TRBV15 and TRBJ2-5): DAMVIQNPRYQVTQFGKPVTLSCSQTLNHNVMYWYQQKSSQAPKLLFHYYDKDFNNEADTPDNFQSRRPNTSFCFLDIRSPGLGDTAMYLCATSRALPGLQETQYFGPGTRLLVL.

This rearrangement joins TRBV5-1 to TRBJ1-4; 7 bases align to TRBD1. In germline, CDR1 is SGHRS, CDR2 YFSETQ. This CDR3 has 15 amino acids. V was pared by 6 bases and J by 4 bases, with 9 bases of the junction left unmatched. CDR3 nucleotide sequence: TGCGCCAGCAAAGGGACAGAGGGATTTAATGAAAAACTGTTTTTT. Translated, it gives CASKGTEGFNEKLFF.

V is TRBV5-4 and J is TRBJ2-7, with 9 bases fitting TRBD2. The CDR3 spans 15 residues. V gave up 5 bases and J gave up 0 bases; unmatched junction bases: 6. Germline values: CDR1 SGHNT, CDR2 YYREEE (reference sequence). CDR3 coding DNA: TGTGCCAGCAGTCGCACTAGCGGGCTCTCCTACGAGCAGTACTTC. As protein: CASSRTSGLSYEQYF.